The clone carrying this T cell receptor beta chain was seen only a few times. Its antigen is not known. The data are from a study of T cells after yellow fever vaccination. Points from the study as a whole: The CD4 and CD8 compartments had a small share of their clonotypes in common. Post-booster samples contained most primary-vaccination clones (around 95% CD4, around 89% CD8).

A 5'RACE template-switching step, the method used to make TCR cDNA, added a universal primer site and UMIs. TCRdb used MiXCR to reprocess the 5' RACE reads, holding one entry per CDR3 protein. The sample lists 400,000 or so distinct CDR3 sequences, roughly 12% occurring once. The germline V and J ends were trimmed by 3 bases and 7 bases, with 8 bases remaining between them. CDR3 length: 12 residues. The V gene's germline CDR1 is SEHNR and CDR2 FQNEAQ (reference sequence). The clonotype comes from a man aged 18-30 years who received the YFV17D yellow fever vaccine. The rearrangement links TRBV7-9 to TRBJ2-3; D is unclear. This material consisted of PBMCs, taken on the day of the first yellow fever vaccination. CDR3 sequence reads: CASSFDTYTQYF. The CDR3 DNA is TGTGCCAGCAGCTTTGATACGTATACGCAGTATTTT.